This is a list of T cell receptor beta chains from one sample in a study of T-cell reconstitution after alpha-beta-depleted transplantation in children. TCRdb reanalysed the PCR reads using MiXCR and keeps one entry per CDR3 protein. The sample contains hundreds of thousands of distinct CDR3 sequences, under 15% of which appear only once. The source was PBMCs, mostly from graft donor cells, collected 360 days after TCRalphabeta/CD19-depleted stem cell transplant. These receptors all come from a male patient between 10 and 17 years old who had a stem cell transplant for acute myeloid leukemia, so the T cells may come from the graft donor. Both conserved end residues are part of each CDR3. D genes are given only for firm matches. Expanded clones get a size class; other rows say once, few or many, or leave the size out.

TRBV7-9,13,few,TRBJ2-7,NA,CASSRAQNYEQYF,TGTGCCAGCAGCCGGGCCCAGAACTACGAGCAGTACTTC
TRBV29-1,13,NA,TRBJ1-1,NA,CSVGQVMNTEAFF,TGCAGCGTTGGACAGGTCATGAACACTGAAGCTTTCTTT
TRBV7-3,14,NA,TRBJ1-1,NA,CASSSGPKDTEAFF,TGTGCCAGCAGCTCGGGACCGAAGGACACTGAAGCTTTCTTT
TRBV20-1,17,NA,TRBJ2-5,TRBD2,CSARDFFELADKETQYF,TGCAGTGCTAGAGACTTCTTCGAACTAGCGGACAAAGAGACCCAGTACTTC
TRBV27,15,few,TRBJ1-5,NA,CASSLSGVANQPQHF,TGTGCCAGCAGTCTATCAGGGGTGGCCAATCAGCCCCAGCATTTT
TRBV4-3,15,NA,TRBJ2-7,NA,CASSQDLLDSFGQYF,TGCGCCAGCAGCCAAGACCTCCTGGACAGCTTCGGGCAGTACTTC
TRBV5-6,14,many,TRBJ2-7,NA,CASSFGPSSYEQYF,TGTGCCAGCAGCTTTGGACCCAGCTCCTACGAGCAGTACTTC
TRBV4-2,17,many,TRBJ2-2,NA,CASSQYVNPSNTGELFF,TGTGCCAGCAGCCAGTACGTGAACCCCTCGAACACCGGGGAGCTGTTTTTT
TRBV30,14,NA,TRBJ2-2,TRBD2,CAKTSGTNTGELFF,TGTGCCAAGACTAGCGGGACCAACACCGGGGAGCTGTTTTTT
TRBV7-9,13,NA,TRBJ1-4,NA,CASSSEGRGKLFF,TGTGCCAGCAGCTCGGAGGGGAGGGGAAAACTGTTTTTT
TRBV29-1,10,many,TRBJ2-1,NA,CSVAAYEQFF,TGCAGCGTCGCAGCCTATGAGCAGTTCTTC
TRBV12-3/TRBV12-4,13,NA,TRBJ2-7,NA,CASHRTDSYEQYF,TGTGCCAGCCACCGGACGGACTCCTACGAGCAGTACTTC
TRBV18,14,many,TRBJ2-3,NA,CASSRLLGDDTQYF,TGTGCCAGCTCACGCTTGCTGGGTGATGATACGCAGTATTTT
TRBV12-3/TRBV12-4,13,many,TRBJ2-1,TRBD2,CASRLAGGYEQFF,TGTGCCAGCAGACTAGCGGGAGGGTATGAGCAGTTCTTC
TRBV29-1,11,few,TRBJ2-5,NA,CSAGPWETQYF,TGCAGCGCCGGACCCTGGGAGACCCAGTACTTC
TRBV29-1,15,few,TRBJ2-5,TRBD2,CSVSGLAGVGETQYF,TGCAGCGTATCGGGACTAGCGGGAGTTGGGGAGACCCAGTACTTC
TRBV20-1,16,many,TRBJ1-5,TRBD1,CSASIGQGTSNQPQHF,TGCAGTGCTAGTATAGGACAGGGCACGAGCAATCAGCCCCAGCATTTT
TRBV7-6,15,few,TRBJ2-7,NA,CASSLESGSAYEQYF,TGTGCCAGCAGCTTAGAATCCGGGTCGGCGTACGAGCAGTACTTC
TRBV5-1,15,NA,TRBJ2-3,NA,CASSEIASSTDTQYF,TGCGCCAGCAGCGAGATAGCGTCTAGCACAGATACGCAGTATTTT
TRBV10-3,15,few,TRBJ2-1,TRBD1,CAISDRQGNHPWQFF,TGTGCCATCAGTGATCGACAGGGCAACCATCCGTGGCAGTTCTTC
TRBV7-9,13,many,TRBJ2-1,NA,CASIFTPIGEQFF,TGTGCCAGCATCTTTACACCTATAGGTGAGCAGTTCTTC